These 27 T cell receptor beta chains were sequenced from one sample in a study of technical replicates of blood from four donors (dated by TCRdb to the late 2010s). Library method: the immunoSEQ multiplex PCR assay. The table comes from immuneACCESS by way of TCRdb, which keeps in-frame sequences with V and J called. Part of the clones is missing from these tables; in studies checked, under half for an unresolved V gene and the rest for unknown reasons. This sample lists around 92,000 clones; approximately 95% were detected once. In total, the top ten clones hold approximately 0.2% of the sample. The sequencing input was T cells isolated from PBMCs. The origin of the receptors is a human donor in good health.

This clone appeared once. This CDR3 is CASSLGPGVVIYNEQFF. The DNA of the CDR3 is TGTGCCAGCAGCTTAGGGCCGGGGGTCGTTATTTACAATGAGCAGTTCTTC. This chain connects TRBV11-3 to TRBJ2-1; weak D call: TRBD2 (6 bases). Germline V gives CDR1 SGHNT, CDR2 YENEEA. The CDR3 is made up of 17 amino acids. Trimming stripped 1 base from V and 4 bases from J, with 17 bases between.

The chain combines TRBV6-4 with TRBJ2-5; 12 nucleotides agree with TRBD2. With V trimmed by 4 bases and J by 5 bases, 5 bases remained unmatched. The germline V gene encodes CDR1 MRHNA and CDR2 SNTAGT. This CDR3 comprises 15 residues. As DNA, the CDR3 is TGTGCCAGCAGTGCTAGCGGGAGGGCCGGGGAGACCCAGTACTTC. It encodes CASSASGRAGETQYF.

The rearrangement uses TRBV10-3 and TRBJ1-1; 8 nucleotides match TRBD1. CDR3 length: 15 amino acids. Germline values: CDR1 ENHRY, CDR2 SYGVKD. The trim removed 6 bases at V and 1 base at J, leaving 7 bases unmatched. DNA for the CDR3: TGTGCCATCAGCCCCGGACAGGGAAGGAACACTGAAGCTTTCTTT. Translated, it gives CAISPGQGRNTEAFF.

This clone has just one count. The chain joins TRBV7-9 to TRBJ1-6, with D perhaps matching TRBD1 (6 bases). The CDR3 sequence is 14 residues long. Trimming took off 5 bases at V and 10 bases at J, with 15 bases between the two ends. The germline V gene has CDR1 SEHNR and CDR2 FQNEAQ (reference sequence). The CDR3 is CASSAGRGGSPLHF. CDR3 sequence (DNA): TGTGCCAGCAGCGCCGGAAGAGGGGGATCACCCCTCCACTTT.

This sequence joins TRBV2 and TRBJ2-7; TRBD1 matches 8 bases. V was clipped by 3 bases and J by 7 bases; unmatched bases: 8. The CDR3 totals 14 residues. CDR1 SNHLY and CDR2 FYNNEI come from the germline V gene. Here the CDR3 reads CASSEDRASGEQYF. CDR3 DNA sequence: TGTGCCAGCAGTGAGGACAGGGCCTCAGGGGAGCAGTACTTC.

The chain recombines TRBV5-4 with TRBJ2-7; 7 bases line up with TRBD2. The CDR3 has 15 residues. The V and J ends lost 6 bases and 6 bases, in that order; junction bases with no gene match: 15. In germline, CDR1 is SGHNT, CDR2 YYREEE (reference sequence). For the CDR3, the DNA is TGTGCCAGCACCAGAGATCATAGCGGGCCCCGCGAGCAGTACTTC. Amino acids: CASTRDHSGPREQYF. Looking up the rest from reference TRBV5-4 and TRBJ2-7 gives the full variable domain: ETGVTQSPTHLIKTRGQQVTLRCSSQSGHNTVSWYQQALGQGPQFIFQYYREEENGRGNFPPRFSGLQFPNYSSELNVNALELDDSALYLCASTRDHSGPREQYFGPGTRLTVT.

The V gene is TRBV19, the J gene TRBJ1-3; D perhaps matches TRBD1 (6 bases). The germline gives CDR1 LNHDA, CDR2 SQIVND (reference sequence). The CDR3 is 14 amino acids. Between the trimmed V and J ends, which lost 7 bases and 0 bases, there was a span of 10 bases. This chain's CDR3 is CASKQGTSGNTIYF. The CDR3 nucleotides read TGTGCCAGTAAGCAGGGGACCTCTGGAAACACCATATATTTT. Variable domain in full (rest from reference TRBV19 and TRBJ1-3): DGGITQSPKYLFRKEGQNVTLSCEQNLNHDAMYWYRQDPGQGLRLIYYSQIVNDFQKGDIAEGYSVSREKKESFPLTVTSAQKNPTAFYLCASKQGTSGNTIYFGEGSWLTVV.

This clone was counted a single time. The chain has TRBV21-1 and TRBJ2-7; the table gives TRBD2 as D, unverified against the DNA. TRBV21-1 is classified as a pseudogene. This CDR3 spans 15 amino acids. The CDR3 nucleotides read TGTGCCAGCCGAGCCGGGGGGGAATTTGACGGCGAGCAGTACTTC. As protein: CASRAGGEFDGEQYF.

V is TRBV28 and J is TRBJ2-7; 10 nucleotides line up with TRBD1. This CDR3 contains 14 residues. V was pared by 5 bases and J by 5 bases, with 6 bases of the junction left unmatched. Germline CDR1 and CDR2: MDHEN and SYDVKM. The CDR3 region has the DNA TGTGCCAGCAGTACCTCGACAGGGGGCCACGAGCAGTACTTC. It translates to CASSTSTGGHEQYF. Drawing the rest from reference TRBV28 and TRBJ2-7, the complete variable domain is DVKVTQSSRYLVKRTGEKVFLECVQDMDHENMFWYRQDPGLGLRLIYFSYDVKMKEKGDIPEGYSVSREKKERFSLILESASTNQTSMYLCASSTSTGGHEQYFGPGTRLTVT.

The V gene is TRBV25-1, the J gene TRBJ1-4; TRBD1 aligns across 7 bases. This CDR3 has 15 amino acids. Germline values: CDR1 MGHDK, CDR2 SYGVNS. V gave up 1 base and J gave up 7 bases; unmatched junction bases: 6. The chain's CDR3 is CASSEFRGPGEKLFF. CDR3 nucleotides: TGTGCCAGCAGTGAATTTAGGGGGCCCGGTGAAAAACTGTTTTTT.

The V call is TRBV11-2, the J call TRBJ1-1; D remains unclear. This CDR3 is built from 14 residues. Per the germline V gene, CDR1 is SGHAT and CDR2 is FQNNGV. V was cut by 0 bases and J by 6 bases, with 11 bases left in between. The DNA of the CDR3 is TGTGCCAGCAGCTTAGAATTAGCGGTGGCTGAAGCTTTCTTT. Amino acid sequence: CASSLELAVAEAFF.

The chain is built from TRBV25-1 and TRBJ2-7; 11 bases align to TRBD1. The CDR3 contains 13 residues. The germline V gene has CDR1 MGHDK and CDR2 SYGVNS. V trimming: 3 bases; J trimming: 6 bases; junction bases outside the gene matches: 1. CDR3 sequence (DNA): TGTGCCAGCAGTGAGGACAGGGGGCTCGAGCAGTACTTC. Protein product: CASSEDRGLEQYF.

This chain joins TRBV2 and TRBJ2-4; D unclear. The CDR3 sequence is 17 residues long. Trimming left V 3 bases short and J 0 bases short, with 15 bases between. From germline, CDR1 is SNHLY and CDR2 FYNNEI. The CDR3 here is CASSDLQVNLAKNIQYF. CDR3 sequence (DNA): TGTGCCAGCAGTGACCTTCAGGTGAATCTAGCCAAAAACATTCAGTACTTC.

This chain joins TRBV5-6 and TRBJ1-6, with 10 bases fitting TRBD1. CDR1 and CDR2 (germline): SGHDT, YYEEEE. The CDR3 is made up of 16 amino acids. The ends lost 3 bases at V and 10 bases at J; junction bases unmatched: 10. The CDR3: CASSYGTGVTGSPLHF. As DNA, the CDR3 is TGTGCCAGCAGCTATGGGACAGGGGTTACGGGATCACCCCTCCACTTT.

The chain has TRBV27 and TRBJ1-1; D is undetermined. The germline V and J ends were trimmed by 5 bases and 8 bases, with 15 bases remaining between them. This CDR3 comprises 13 residues. Germline V lookup: CDR1 MNHEY, CDR2 SMNVEV (reference sequence). The CDR3 DNA sequence: TGTGCCAGCAGTATAACCGGACGGGGAGAAGCTTTCTTT. The encoded protein is CASSITGRGEAFF.

J is TRBJ2-1 and V is TRBV30; D gene uncertain. V lost 5 bases to trimming and J lost 6 bases, with 5 bases between them. This CDR3 is 10 amino acids long. Germline CDR1 reads GTSNPN; CDR2 reads SVGIG (reference sequence). This CDR3 is CAWLRNEQFF. The CDR3 nucleotides are TGTGCCTGGCTTCGCAATGAGCAGTTCTTC.

V is TRBV21-1 and J is TRBJ2-2; the listed D gene, TRBD2, was not tested against the DNA. TRBV21-1 is a pseudogene locus. This CDR3 comprises 15 residues. CDR3 sequence reads: CASSKAERETGELFF. CDR3 coding DNA: TGTGCCAGCAGCAAAGCGGAGCGGGAGACCGGGGAGCTGTTTTTT.

CDR3 in amino acids: CASSSDRAEETQYF. The CDR3 bases are TGCGCCAGCAGCTCGGACAGGGCCGAAGAGACCCAGTACTTC. J is TRBJ2-5 and V is TRBV5-1; 8 bases match TRBD1. There are 14 residues in the CDR3. Germline V CDR1 and CDR2: SGHRS, YFSETQ. J was trimmed by 3 bases and V by 3 bases; bases with no gene match: 4.

The rearrangement links TRBV10-3 to TRBJ2-6, with D perhaps matching TRBD1 (6 bases). CDR3 length: 15 residues. Deletions cut 10 bases from V and 4 bases from J, with 17 bases between. CDR1 is ENHRY, CDR2 SYGVKD, per germline. CDR3 region: CATHRGGAGANVLTF. The CDR3 nucleotides read TGTGCCACCCACCGAGGGGGAGCCGGGGCCAACGTCCTGACTTTC.

This clone appeared a single time. The gene calls are TRBV2 and TRBJ2-5, with D unresolved. The CDR3 is made up of 16 amino acids. Germline CDR1 is SNHLY and CDR2 is FYNNEI. V lost 6 bases, J lost 3 bases, and 20 bases lay in between. This CDR3 is CASSAALMSGEETQYF. The CDR3 DNA reads TGTGCCAGCAGCGCCGCTTTGATGTCAGGCGAAGAGACCCAGTACTTC.

V gene TRBV5-6 combines with J gene TRBJ2-5; TRBD2 matches at 7 bases. Germline V gene lookup returns CDR1 SGHDT and CDR2 YYEEEE. V lost 0 bases, J lost 2 bases, and 7 bases stayed unmatched. This CDR3 has 16 residues. The CDR3 loop is CASSLAPSGTQETQYF. The CDR3 region has the DNA TGTGCCAGCAGCTTGGCCCCTAGCGGAACTCAAGAGACCCAGTACTTC.

V is TRBV28 and J is TRBJ2-7; TRBD1 agrees at 8 bases. The CDR3 has 14 residues. The V gene's germline CDR1 is MDHEN and CDR2 SYDVKM. Trimming at V came to 0 bases and at J to 7 bases, leaving 5 bases not matched to a gene. Written as DNA, the CDR3 is TGTGCCAGCAGTTTATGGGACAGGGAGAGGGAGCAGTACTTC. Its translation is CASSLWDREREQYF.

The CDR3 DNA follows: TGTGCCAGCAGCCAAGAACACGGCGGGAATAGCAATCAGCCCCAGCATTTT. Protein: CASSQEHGGNSNQPQHF. V is TRBV14 and J is TRBJ1-5; D gene uncertain. Trimming shortened V by 0 bases and J by 0 bases, and 12 bases separated the two germline ends. The CDR3 sequence is 17 residues long. Germline loops: CDR1 SGHDN, CDR2 FVKESK.

This chain uses TRBV7-9 with TRBJ2-7; a weak D match, TRBD1 (8 bases). The CDR3 contains 19 residues. V was clipped by 0 bases and J by 5 bases, with 26 bases between them. Germline assignment: CDR1 SEHNR and CDR2 FQNEAQ (reference sequence). CDR3 residues: CASSLAQGAGVIWPHEQYF. The CDR3 region has the DNA TGTGCCAGCAGCTTAGCCCAGGGGGCGGGGGTAATTTGGCCCCACGAGCAGTACTTC.

This clone appeared a single time. The chain recombines TRBV6-1 with TRBJ2-7; the match to TRBD1 covers 7 bases. The ends lost 6 bases at V and 0 bases at J; junction bases unmatched: 2. From germline, CDR1 is MNHNS and CDR2 SASEGT. This CDR3 is 13 amino acids long. In nucleotides, the CDR3 is TGTGCCAGCAGGACAGGGAGCTCCTACGAGCAGTACTTC. Protein product: CASRTGSSYEQYF.

The genes are TRBV27 and TRBJ2-7, with no clear D. V lost 4 bases, J lost 0 bases, and 7 bases lay in between. Germline V gene lookup returns CDR1 MNHEY and CDR2 SMNVEV (reference sequence). The length of the CDR3 is 13 residues. Here the CDR3 DNA reads TGTGCCAGCAGTTCCGGTCTCTCCTACGAGCAGTACTTC. Encoded protein: CASSSGLSYEQYF.

The chain links TRBV19 to TRBJ2-7, with 8 bases matching TRBD2. Germline CDR1 and CDR2: LNHDA and SQIVND (reference sequence). Germline trimming cut 1 base from V and 1 base from J; bases unmatched to any gene: 0. CDR3 size: 14 residues. CDR3 nucleotide sequence: TGTGCCAGTAGTATAGCGGGAGGGTCCTACGAGCAGTACTTC. Its translation is CASSIAGGSYEQYF.